Each of the 8 T cell receptor beta chains below was sequenced from the same sample in a study of blood T cell repertoires in COVID-19 (dated by TCRdb to 2019 to 2021). The receptor library was made with the immunoSEQ multiplex PCR assay. The table was pulled from immuneACCESS by TCRdb, which kept in-frame rearrangements only. Such tables lose some clones; where checked, under half of the loss comes from unresolved V genes, and the rest has no known cause. Across this sample there are about 340,000 clones, with around 82% seen only once. The ten largest clones capture 2.5% to 3% of the sample. Input material: peripheral blood. These TCRs come from a young man with active or convalescent COVID-19.

This clone was recorded a few times. The chain uses TRBV11-2 and TRBJ1-1; maybe TRBD1 (5 bases). Germline V gene sequence: CDR1 SGHAT, CDR2 FQNNGV. The CDR3 length is 14 residues. Trimming pared 4 bases from V and 2 bases from J, leaving 11 bases between. The CDR3 here is CASSSYDSNTEAFF. Here the CDR3 DNA reads TGTGCCAGCAGCTCTTACGACAGCAACACTGAAGCTTTCTTT.

This clone showed up just once. The chain carries TRBV5-1 and TRBJ2-3, with no clear D. Germline V lookup: CDR1 SGHRS, CDR2 YFSETQ. The CDR3 is 14 amino acids. Trimming removed 0 bases at V and 6 bases at J, with 11 bases between. CDR3 DNA sequence: TGCGCCAGCAGCTTGGGACGCTGGCGGGATACGCAGTATTTT. As protein: CASSLGRWRDTQYF.

This clone was detected only a few times. V is TRBV27 and J is TRBJ2-7; TRBD1 aligns across 8 bases. CDR3 length equals 14 residues. Germline trimming cut 7 bases from V and 6 bases from J; bases unmatched to any gene: 11. Germline V lookup: CDR1 MNHEY, CDR2 SMNVEV (reference sequence). CDR3 region: CASNSGTGWGEQYF. The CDR3 DNA is TGTGCCAGCAACTCCGGGACAGGATGGGGCGAGCAGTACTTC.

This sequence joins TRBV5-4 and TRBJ1-2; 12 nucleotides agree with TRBD1. This CDR3 comprises 18 residues. With 0 bases clipped from V and 2 bases from J, the junction kept 8 bases outside the gene matches. Germline loops: CDR1 SGHNT, CDR2 YYREEE (reference sequence). CDR3 amino acids: CASSLGSGQGAHNYGYTF. In nucleotides, the CDR3 is TGTGCCAGCAGCTTGGGGTCGGGACAGGGGGCCCACAACTATGGCTACACCTTC.

The chain recombines TRBV7-8 with TRBJ2-1, with 9 bases fitting TRBD2. Trimming took 5 bases from V and 6 from J; bases not matched to a gene: 8. Germline V CDR1 and CDR2: SGHVS, FQNEAQ. The CDR3 is 15 amino acids. The CDR3 DNA reads TGTGCCAGCAGCACGCGACTAGCGGCCCCCAATGAGCAGTTCTTC. This sequence encodes CASSTRLAAPNEQFF.

The genes are TRBV9 and TRBJ2-1; D ambiguous. Trimming took 0 bases from V and 8 from J, leaving 6 bases between them. Germline CDR1 is SGDLS and CDR2 is YYNGEE. The CDR3 extends over 12 amino acids. The CDR3 DNA follows: TGTGCCAGCAGCGTAGGAACTTATGAGCAGTTCTTC. This translates into CASSVGTYEQFF.

V gene TRBV7-2 combines with J gene TRBJ2-2, with a tentative D call TRBD1 (6 bases). V gave up 6 bases and J gave up 4 bases, with 18 bases separating them. This CDR3 has 16 residues. Germline-derived CDR1 and CDR2 are SGHTA and FQGNSA. The CDR3 DNA reads TGTGCCAGCAGACCCACTCCGGGACACAGCACCGGGGAGCTGTTTTTT. This encodes CASRPTPGHSTGELFF.

The J gene is TRBJ2-3, the V gene TRBV5-1; TRBD2 might be the D (5 bases). The germline V gene has CDR1 SGHRS and CDR2 YFSETQ. CDR3 length equals 16 residues. V was trimmed by 4 bases and J by 1 base, leaving 16 bases between them. The DNA of the CDR3 is TGCGCCAGCAGCATTTTCCAGCGGACTCGCACAGATACGCAGTATTTT. It yields the protein CASSIFQRTRTDTQYF.